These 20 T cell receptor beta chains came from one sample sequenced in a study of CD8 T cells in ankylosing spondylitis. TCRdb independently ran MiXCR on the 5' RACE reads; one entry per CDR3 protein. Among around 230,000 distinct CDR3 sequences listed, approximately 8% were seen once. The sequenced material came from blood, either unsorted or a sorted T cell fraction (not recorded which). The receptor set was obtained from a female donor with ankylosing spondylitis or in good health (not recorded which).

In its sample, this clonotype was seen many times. CDR3 amino acids: CSVEETWGTGELFF. CDR3 nucleotide sequence: TGCAGCGTTGAAGAAACCTGGGGGACCGGGGAGCTGTTTTTT. V is TRBV29-1 and J is TRBJ2-2; D may be TRBD1 or TRBD2 (5 bases each). The V end lost 0 bases, the J end lost 5 bases, and 10 bases lay between the germline ends. The CDR3 is 14 amino acids. CDR1 and CDR2 from the germline V gene are SQVTM and ANQGSEA.

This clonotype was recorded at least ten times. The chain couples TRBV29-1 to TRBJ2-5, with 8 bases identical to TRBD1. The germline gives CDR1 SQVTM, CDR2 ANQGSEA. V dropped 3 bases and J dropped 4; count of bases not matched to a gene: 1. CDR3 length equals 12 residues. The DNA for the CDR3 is TGCAGCGTTGACAGGGGGCCAGAGACCCAGTACTTC. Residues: CSVDRGPETQYF.

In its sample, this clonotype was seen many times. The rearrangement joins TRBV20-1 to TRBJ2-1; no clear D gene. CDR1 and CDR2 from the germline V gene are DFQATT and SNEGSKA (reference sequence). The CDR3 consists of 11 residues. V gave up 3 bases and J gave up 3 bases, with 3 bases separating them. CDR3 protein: CSARDYNEQFF. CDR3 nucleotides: TGCAGTGCTAGGGACTACAATGAGCAGTTCTTC.

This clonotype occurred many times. The CDR3 loop is CASSPLLAGVYNEQFF. CDR3 sequence (DNA): TGTGCCAGCAGCCCACTCCTAGCGGGGGTCTACAATGAGCAGTTCTTC. This chain joins TRBV2 and TRBJ2-1; 10 nucleotides align to TRBD2. This CDR3 contains 16 residues. Germline trimming cut 6 bases from V and 3 bases from J; bases unmatched to any gene: 8. The germline V gene encodes CDR1 SNHLY and CDR2 FYNNEI.

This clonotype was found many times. DNA for the CDR3: TGTGCCAGCAGTTACCCGTCGGGGGACCTGAACACTGAAGCTTTCTTT. It specifies CASSYPSGDLNTEAFF. The chain carries TRBV6-2 or TRBV6-3 and TRBJ1-1; the D gene is possibly TRBD1 (5 bases). CDR3 length equals 16 residues. CDR1 and CDR2 from the germline V gene are MNHEY and SVGEGT. V shed 2 bases and J shed 0 bases, with 13 bases lying between them.

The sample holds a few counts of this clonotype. The CDR3 is CASSLDRTDEQYF. DNA for the CDR3: TGTGCCAGCAGCTTAGATCGAACGGACGAGCAGTACTTC. This rearrangement joins TRBV11-3 to TRBJ2-7; D is undetermined. Trimming took off 0 bases at V and 5 bases at J, with 8 bases between the two ends. The CDR3 sequence is 13 residues long. In germline, CDR1 is SGHNT, CDR2 YENEEA. The full variable domain, completed using reference TRBV11-3 and TRBJ2-7, is EAGVVQSPRYKIIEKKQPVAFWCNPISGHNTLYWYLQNLGQGPELLIRYENEEAVDDSQLPKDRFSAERLKGVDSTLKIQPAELGDSAVYLCASSLDRTDEQYFGPGTRLTVT.

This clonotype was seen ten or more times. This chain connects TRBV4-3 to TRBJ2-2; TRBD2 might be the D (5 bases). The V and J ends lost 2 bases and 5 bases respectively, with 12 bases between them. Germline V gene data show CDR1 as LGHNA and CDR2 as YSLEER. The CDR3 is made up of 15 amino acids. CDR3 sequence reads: CASSQSPRGTGELFF. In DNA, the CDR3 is TGCGCCAGCAGCCAATCACCCCGAGGGACCGGGGAGCTGTTTTTT.

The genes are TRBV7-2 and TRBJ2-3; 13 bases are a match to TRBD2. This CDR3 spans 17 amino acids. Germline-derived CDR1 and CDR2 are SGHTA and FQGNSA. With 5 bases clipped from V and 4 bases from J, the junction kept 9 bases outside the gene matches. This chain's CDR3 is CASSIGLAGDSPDTQYF. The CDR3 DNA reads TGTGCCAGCAGCATCGGACTAGCGGGAGATAGCCCAGATACGCAGTATTTT. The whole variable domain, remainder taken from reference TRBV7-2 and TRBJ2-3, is GAGVSQSPSNKVTEKGKDVELRCDPISGHTALYWYRQSLGQGLEFLIYFQGNSAPDKSGLPSDRFSAERTGGSVSTLTIQRTQQEDSAVYLCASSIGLAGDSPDTQYFGPGTRLTVL.

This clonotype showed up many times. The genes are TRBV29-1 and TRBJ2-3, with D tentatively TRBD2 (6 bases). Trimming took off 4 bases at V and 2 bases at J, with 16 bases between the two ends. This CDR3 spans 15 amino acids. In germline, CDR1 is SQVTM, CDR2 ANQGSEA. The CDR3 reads CSVGASEEPTDTQYF. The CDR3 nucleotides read TGCAGCGTTGGGGCTAGCGAAGAGCCCACAGATACGCAGTATTTT.

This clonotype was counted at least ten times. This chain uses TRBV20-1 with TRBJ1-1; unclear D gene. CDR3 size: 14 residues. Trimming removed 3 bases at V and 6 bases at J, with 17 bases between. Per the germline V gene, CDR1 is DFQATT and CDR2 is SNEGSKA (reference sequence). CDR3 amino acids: CSASLLRGRAEAFF. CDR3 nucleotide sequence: TGCAGTGCTAGTCTCCTTAGAGGAAGGGCTGAAGCTTTCTTT.

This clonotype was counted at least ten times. The CDR3 is CASSPGPFYEQYF. CDR3 nucleotide sequence: TGCGCCAGCAGTCCGGGACCTTTCTACGAGCAGTACTTC. The chain is built from TRBV10-2 and TRBJ2-7; D may be TRBD1 or TRBD2 (5 bases each). V was clipped by 5 bases and J by 3 bases, with 11 bases between them. In germline, CDR1 is WSHSY, CDR2 SAAADI. The CDR3 has 13 amino acids.

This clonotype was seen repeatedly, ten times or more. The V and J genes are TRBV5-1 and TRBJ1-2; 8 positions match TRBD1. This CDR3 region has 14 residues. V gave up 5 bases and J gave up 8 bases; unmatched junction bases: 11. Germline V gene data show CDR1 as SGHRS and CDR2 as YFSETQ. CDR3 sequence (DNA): TGCGCCAGCAGTTCGGACAGGGCCGCGGGGGGCTACACCTTC. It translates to CASSSDRAAGGYTF.

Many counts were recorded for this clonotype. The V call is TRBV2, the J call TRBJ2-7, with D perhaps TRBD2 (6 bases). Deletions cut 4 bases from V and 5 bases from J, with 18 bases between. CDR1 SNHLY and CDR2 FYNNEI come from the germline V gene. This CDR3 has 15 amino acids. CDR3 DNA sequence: TGTGCCAGCAGTGGTAGAGGGCTAGCGCGGGACGAGCAGTACTTC. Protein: CASSGRGLARDEQYF. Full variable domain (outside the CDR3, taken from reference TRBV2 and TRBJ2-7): EPEVTQTPSHQVTQMGQEVILRCVPISNHLYFYWYRQILGQKVEFLVSFYNNEISEKSEIFDDQFSVERPDGSNFTLKIRSTKLEDSAMYFCASSGRGLARDEQYFGPGTRLTVT.

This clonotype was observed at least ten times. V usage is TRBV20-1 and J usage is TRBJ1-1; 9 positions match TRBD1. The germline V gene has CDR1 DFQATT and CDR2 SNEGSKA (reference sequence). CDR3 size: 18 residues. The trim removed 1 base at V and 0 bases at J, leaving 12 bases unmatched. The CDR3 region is CSARAYGQGTLMNTEAFF. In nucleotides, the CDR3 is TGCAGTGCTAGAGCTTACGGACAGGGGACTCTTATGAACACTGAAGCTTTCTTT.

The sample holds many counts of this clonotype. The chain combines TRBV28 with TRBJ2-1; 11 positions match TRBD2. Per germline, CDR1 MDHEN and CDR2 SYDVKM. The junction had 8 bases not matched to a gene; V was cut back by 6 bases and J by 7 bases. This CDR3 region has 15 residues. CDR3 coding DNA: TGTGCCAGCAGGCCGGGGACTAGCGGTCAGAATGAGCAGTTCTTC. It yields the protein CASRPGTSGQNEQFF.

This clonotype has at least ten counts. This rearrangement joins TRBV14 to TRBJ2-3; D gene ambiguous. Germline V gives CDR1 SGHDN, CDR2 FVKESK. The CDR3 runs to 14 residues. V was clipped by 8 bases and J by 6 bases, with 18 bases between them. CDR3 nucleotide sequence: TGTGCCAGCCAAGGGCAGCGCCAACACGATACGCAGTATTTT. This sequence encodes CASQGQRQHDTQYF.

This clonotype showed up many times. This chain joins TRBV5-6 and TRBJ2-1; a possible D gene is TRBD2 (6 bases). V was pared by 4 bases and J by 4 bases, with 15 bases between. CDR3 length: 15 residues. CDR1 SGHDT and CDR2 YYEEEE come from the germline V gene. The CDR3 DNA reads TGTGCCAGCAGCCTCGGGGGAAACCCATACAATGAGCAGTTCTTC. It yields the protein CASSLGGNPYNEQFF.

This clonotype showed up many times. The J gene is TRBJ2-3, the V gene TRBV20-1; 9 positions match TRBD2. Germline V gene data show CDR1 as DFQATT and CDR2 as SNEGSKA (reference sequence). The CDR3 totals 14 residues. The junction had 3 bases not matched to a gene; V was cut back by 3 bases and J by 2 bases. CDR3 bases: TGCAGTGCTAGTTTAGCGGGAGTCACAGATACGCAGTATTTT. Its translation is CSASLAGVTDTQYF.

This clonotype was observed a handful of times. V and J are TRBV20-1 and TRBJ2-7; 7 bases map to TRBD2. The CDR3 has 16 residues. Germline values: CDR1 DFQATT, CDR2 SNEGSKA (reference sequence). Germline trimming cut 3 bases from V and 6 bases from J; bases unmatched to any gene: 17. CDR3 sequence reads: CSARDATVAGSSEQYF. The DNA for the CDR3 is TGCAGTGCTAGGGACGCCACGGTAGCGGGTAGTAGCGAGCAGTACTTC.

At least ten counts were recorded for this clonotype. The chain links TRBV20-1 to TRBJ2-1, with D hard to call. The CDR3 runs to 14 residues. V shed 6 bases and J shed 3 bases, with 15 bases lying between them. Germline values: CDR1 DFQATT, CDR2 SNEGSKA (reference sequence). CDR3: CSARVPPGYNEQFF. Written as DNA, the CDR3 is TGCAGTGCCCGGGTGCCCCCGGGCTACAATGAGCAGTTCTTC.